This T cell receptor beta chain was captured by sequencing in a study of blood T cell repertoires in COVID-19. V lost 2 bases and J lost 3, with 16 bases in between. The CDR3 runs 16 residues. The germline CDR1 and CDR2 sequences are PRHDT and FYEKMQ (reference sequence). As processed by the authors: Estimates of nucleated cell counts were drawn from the amplification of reference gene primers. Libraries were prepared by immunoSEQ multiplex PCR; TCRdb keeps only in-frame clonotypes and omits some of them. The V and J calls and clone size were taken over from that table, and D and trimming were inferred from the DNA. The profile shows a few hundred thousand clones, roughly 86% of them singletons. Two consecutive negative NP/OP PCR tests, clearance, or resolved symptoms defined Cohort 3 recovery.

The chain links TRBV13 to TRBJ2-5; no firm D call. The sequenced material came from PBMCs or T cells enriched from blood (not recorded which). The sequence was obtained from a woman between 18 and 29 years old who had recovered from COVID-19. The CDR3 DNA reads TGTGCCAGCAGCTTAAGAGCCCCCACGATGGAAGAGACCCAGTACTTC. This sequence encodes CASSLRAPTMEETQYF. Filled out from reference TRBV13 and TRBJ2-5, the complete variable domain reads AAGVIQSPRHLIKEKRETATLKCYPIPRHDTVYWYQQGPGQDPQFLISFYEKMQSDKGSIPDRFSAQQFSDYHSELNMSSLELGDSALYFCASSLRAPTMEETQYFGPGTRLLVL.